This T cell receptor beta chain was sequenced for a study of blood T cell repertoires in COVID-19. The germline CDR1 and CDR2 sequences are GTSNPN and SVGIG (reference sequence). With 2 bases clipped from V and 6 bases from J, the junction kept 4 bases outside the gene matches. The CDR3 is 13 amino acids. Only in-frame clones appear in the TCRdb table, and some are missing; sequencing was by immunoSEQ multiplex PCR. The sample holds approximately 130,000 clones; roughly 79% are singletons and the top ten take over 15%. This TCR came from a man older than 75 with acute or convalescent COVID-19. The sample comprised peripheral blood. This sequence joins TRBV30 and TRBJ1-1; 9 bases are a match to TRBD1. The CDR3 sequence: CAWSPRTGAEAFF. CDR3 sequence (DNA): TGTGCCTGGAGTCCGCGGACAGGGGCTGAAGCTTTCTTT.